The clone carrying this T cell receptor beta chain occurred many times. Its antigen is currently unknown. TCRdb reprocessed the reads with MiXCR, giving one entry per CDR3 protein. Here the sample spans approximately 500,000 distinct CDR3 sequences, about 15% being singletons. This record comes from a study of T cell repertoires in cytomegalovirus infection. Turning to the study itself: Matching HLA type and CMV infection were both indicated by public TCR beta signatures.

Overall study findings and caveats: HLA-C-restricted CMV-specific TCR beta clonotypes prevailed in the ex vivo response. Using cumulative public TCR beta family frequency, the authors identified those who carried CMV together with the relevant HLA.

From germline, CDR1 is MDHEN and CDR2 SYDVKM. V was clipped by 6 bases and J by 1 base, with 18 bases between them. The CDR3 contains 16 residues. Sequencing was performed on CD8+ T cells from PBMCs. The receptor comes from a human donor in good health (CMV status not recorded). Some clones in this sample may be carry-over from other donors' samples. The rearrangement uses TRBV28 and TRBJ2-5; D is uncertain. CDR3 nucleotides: TGTGCCAGCAGCCCCCCGGGTCCTACCTCCCAAGAGACCCAGTACTTC. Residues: CASSPPGPTSQETQYF.